These 11 T cell receptor beta chains were all obtained from the same sample, sequenced in a study of blood T cells in healthy people across ages. With a J-beta primer mix and a sample-barcoded 5' primer, a second PCR ran 7 to 11 cycles. TCRdb reanalysed the 5' RACE reads using MiXCR and keeps one entry per CDR3 protein. The sample includes 1.5 million or so distinct CDR3 sequences, roughly two fifths seen only once; the top ten take about 4%. The specimen was blood. These receptors originate from a young woman in good health.

This clonotype turned up a few times. The chain employs TRBV20-1 and TRBJ1-2; perhaps TRBD1 as D (5 bases). Germline V lookup: CDR1 DFQATT, CDR2 SNEGSKA (reference sequence). This CDR3 comprises 13 residues. V dropped 3 bases and J dropped 5 bases, with 13 bases sitting between them. In DNA, the CDR3 is TGCAGTGCTAGCCTCCCAGGGAGGTATGGCTACACCTTC. It is translated as CSASLPGRYGYTF.

This clonotype was observed a handful of times. This rearrangement joins TRBV10-3 to TRBJ2-3; 15 positions match TRBD2. The CDR3 sequence is 18 residues long. Germline CDR1 is ENHRY and CDR2 is SYGVKD. Trimming removed 7 bases from V and 5 bases from J; junction bases left unmatched: 13. CDR3 nucleotides: TGTGCCATCATGAAACCGGGACTAGCGGGAGGACTGGGAGATACGCAGTATTTT. Amino acids: CAIMKPGLAGGLGDTQYF.

The rearrangement links TRBV7-2 to TRBJ1-5; D is ambiguous. Germline CDR1 SGHTA, CDR2 FQGNSA. Trimming removed 6 bases at V and 7 bases at J, with 19 bases between. The CDR3 sequence is 15 residues long. The CDR3 sequence: CASSKERPTGQPQHF. The DNA of the CDR3 is TGTGCCAGCAGTAAAGAGAGGCCTACTGGGCAGCCCCAGCATTTT.

The V gene is TRBV6-2 or TRBV6-3, the J gene TRBJ2-1; D is unclear. This CDR3 region has 16 residues. Trimming pared 6 bases from V and 4 bases from J, leaving 19 bases between. Per the germline V gene, CDR1 is MNHEY and CDR2 is SVGEGT. Here the CDR3 reads CASSLHFADLYNEQFF. DNA of the CDR3: TGTGCCAGCAGCCTTCATTTTGCGGATCTATACAATGAGCAGTTCTTC.

About this clonotype itself: A much larger clone is a single base away; this may be a read error. This chain connects TRBV6-2 or TRBV6-3 to TRBJ1-2; a weak D match, TRBD1 (6 bases). The CDR3 covers 12 residues. The V gene's germline CDR1 is MNHEY and CDR2 SVGEGT. V was shortened by 8 bases and J by 0 bases, with 7 bases between the two germline ends. The CDR3 sequence: CASGTPNYGYTF. In DNA, the CDR3 is TGTGCCAGCGGGACACCTAACTATGGCTACACCTTC.

V gene TRBV28 combines with J gene TRBJ2-1; 10 nucleotides agree with TRBD2. The end of the DNA fits TRBJ2-7 better, so the J call may be wrong. The CDR3 loop spans 19 amino acids. CDR1 and CDR2 from the germline V gene are MDHEN and SYDVKM. The chain's CDR3 is CASSLPAVQREGRYNEQYF. CDR3 in DNA: TGTGCCAGCAGTTTACCGGCGGTTCAGCGGGAGGGCCGCTACAATGAGCAGTACTTC.

Remarks on this clonotype: An end of the junction does not agree with germline; a read error may underlie this. V gene TRBV10-3 combines with J gene TRBJ2-5, with 12 bases lining up with TRBD2. CDR1 ENHRY and CDR2 SYGVKD come from the germline V gene. This CDR3 spans 16 amino acids. This CDR3 reads CTISEFGTSGSETQYF. In DNA, the CDR3 is TGTACCATCAGTGAGTTCGGGACTAGCGGGTCAGAGACCCAGTACTTC.

The chain recombines TRBV6-1 with TRBJ2-7, with D possibly being TRBD2 (5 bases). Germline CDR1 and CDR2: MNHNS and SASEGT. V was trimmed by 7 bases and J by 0 bases, leaving 13 bases between them. The CDR3 length is 14 residues. The CDR3 is CASTGLYNSYEQYF. CDR3 nucleotides: TGTGCCAGCACGGGGTTATACAACTCCTACGAGCAGTACTTC.

The rearrangement uses TRBV30 and TRBJ2-1; D possibly corresponds to TRBD2 (5 bases). This CDR3 is 14 amino acids long. Deletions cut 3 bases from V and 13 bases from J, with 22 bases between. The germline CDR1 and CDR2 sequences are GTSNPN and SVGIG (reference sequence). The CDR3 protein is CAWSGIGVGETQFF. In nucleotides, the CDR3 is TGTGCCTGGAGCGGTATTGGAGTGGGAGAGACCCAGTTCTTC.

This clonotype showed up just a few times. The chain combines TRBV7-9 with TRBJ2-5, with 10 bases lining up with TRBD2. Germline V gives CDR1 SEHNR, CDR2 FQNEAQ (reference sequence). After removal of 5 bases from V and 3 bases from J, the junction contained 3 bases not matched to a gene. This CDR3 contains 14 residues. The CDR3 reads CASSASGSKETQYF. Written as DNA, the CDR3 is TGTGCCAGCAGCGCTAGCGGGAGTAAAGAGACCCAGTACTTC.

This clonotype was observed a handful of times. V and J are TRBV12-3 or TRBV12-4 and TRBJ2-5, with D perhaps matching TRBD1 or TRBD2 (6 bases each). CDR3 length: 13 residues. Trimming cost V 7 bases and J 1 base, with 10 bases left between them. The CDR3 DNA follows: TGTGCCAGCAAATGGGGGGCCCAAGAGACCCAGTACTTC. Protein product: CASKWGAQETQYF.